A single sample is the source of the 27 T cell receptor beta chains below, sequenced in a study of human T cells and chemical hapten exposure. TCRdb re-called the RACE reads through MiXCR, storing one row per CDR3 protein. The table includes more than 70,000 distinct CDR3 sequences, approximately 10% detected once. Time point: healthy volunteer bleed at 2 weeks. Unfractionated whole blood was the source of the extracted total RNA. Sequencing input: whole blood. These receptors came from a female donor in good health. Some clones in this sample may be carry-over from other donors' samples.

This clonotype was observed many times. CDR3 DNA: TGCGCCAGCGAGTTTGGGACAGGAACCTACAATGAGCAGTTCTTC. This gives the protein CASEFGTGTYNEQFF. The genes are TRBV5-1 and TRBJ2-1; 8 bases match TRBD1. Germline values: CDR1 SGHRS, CDR2 YFSETQ. This CDR3 region has 15 residues. Unmatched junction bases numbered 8, after V lost 7 bases and J lost 2 bases.

This rearrangement joins TRBV28 to TRBJ1-1, with 7 bases aligning to TRBD1. The CDR3 has 14 residues. Germline loops: CDR1 MDHEN, CDR2 SYDVKM. V was clipped by 6 bases and J by 3 bases; unmatched bases: 7. For the CDR3, the DNA is TGTGCCAGCAGCCGATATGGGACAGACACTGAAGCTTTCTTT. It specifies CASSRYGTDTEAFF.

The sample holds many counts of this clonotype. The chain combines TRBV7-9 with TRBJ1-5; D gene ambiguous. The CDR3 is made up of 16 amino acids. Trimming took off 1 base at V and 3 bases at J, with 13 bases between the two ends. Germline CDR1 is SEHNR and CDR2 is FQNEAQ (reference sequence). This chain's CDR3 is CASSLGVGKYNQPQHF. The CDR3 DNA reads TGTGCCAGCAGCTTAGGGGTAGGGAAGTACAATCAGCCCCAGCATTTT. The whole variable domain, filled in from reference TRBV7-9 and TRBJ1-5, reads DTGVSQNPRHKITKRGQNVTFRCDPISEHNRLYWYRQTLGQGPEFLTYFQNEAQLEKSRLLSDRFSAERPKGSFSTLEIQRTEQGDSAMYLCASSLGVGKYNQPQHFGDGTRLSIL.

The chain recombines TRBV6-5 with TRBJ2-7; D might be TRBD2 (6 bases). The V gene lost 4 bases and the J gene lost 3 bases, with 16 bases spanning the gap. This CDR3 spans 15 amino acids. Germline V gene lookup returns CDR1 MNHEY and CDR2 SVGAGI. The CDR3 DNA reads TGTGCCAGCAGTTCCGCCGGGGGAAGGGTCTACGAGCAGTACTTC. Translating gives CASSSAGGRVYEQYF.

The V and J genes are TRBV5-1 and TRBJ2-1, with 9 bases fitting TRBD2. The J segment lost 10 bases and the V segment lost 4 bases, leaving 12 bases of the junction unmatched. This CDR3 comprises 15 residues. CDR1 is SGHRS and CDR2 is YFSETQ in the germline V gene. CDR3 DNA: TGCGCCAGCAGCACTTTAGCGGGAGCCCCCAAGGAGCAGTTCTTC. Protein product: CASSTLAGAPKEQFF.

The chain couples TRBV19 to TRBJ2-7; a possible D gene is TRBD1 (5 bases). Trimming pared 1 base from V and 5 bases from J, leaving 18 bases between. The CDR3 is 16 amino acids. Germline V gene data show CDR1 as LNHDA and CDR2 as SQIVND (reference sequence). The CDR3 nucleotides are TGTGCCAGTAGTATAGGCCCCTCGAAGGGGCAGAACGAGCAGTACTTC. Protein: CASSIGPSKGQNEQYF.

This chain joins TRBV4-1 and TRBJ2-1, with D unclear. The CDR3 consists of 15 residues. V gave up 6 bases and J gave up 0 bases, with 12 bases separating them. CDR1 and CDR2 from the germline V gene are MGHRA and YSYEKL. The CDR3 coding sequence is TGCGCCAGCAGAAAAATACTGAACTCCTACAATGAGCAGTTCTTC. This codes for CASRKILNSYNEQFF.

Many counts were recorded for this clonotype. The chain has TRBV24-1 and TRBJ1-2, with 7 bases that match TRBD1. V shed 6 bases, J shed 2 bases, and the junction held 2 bases outside the gene matches. Germline CDR1 and CDR2: KGHDR and SFDVKD. CDR3 length: 13 residues. The CDR3 DNA sequence: TGTGCCACCAGTAAGGGACAGAACTATGGCTACACCTTC. Its protein is CATSKGQNYGYTF.

This clonotype appeared a few times. The chain couples TRBV6-6 to TRBJ1-4, with a tentative D call TRBD1 (5 bases). This CDR3 has 13 amino acids. CDR1 MNHNY and CDR2 SVGAGI come from the germline V gene (reference sequence). In DNA form, the CDR3 reads TGTGCAGCCCGTGGGGGGACTAATGAAAAACTGTTTTTT. Translation: CAARGGTNEKLFF.

The CDR3 sequence is CAISQGVPVGVTGELFF. The CDR3 DNA reads TGTGCCATCTCGCAGGGGGTCCCGGTCGGGGTCACCGGGGAGCTGTTTTTT. This chain links TRBV24-1 with TRBJ2-2; 7 bases are shared with TRBD1. Germline CDR1 KGHDR, CDR2 SFDVKD. Germline trimming cut 11 bases from V and 4 bases from J; bases unmatched to any gene: 18. CDR3 length: 17 residues.

This clonotype was observed many times. J is TRBJ2-1 and V is TRBV20-1, with a tentative D call TRBD2 (5 bases). CDR3 length: 14 residues. V was shortened by 3 bases and J by 4 bases, with 13 bases between the two germline ends. Per germline, CDR1 DFQATT and CDR2 SNEGSKA (reference sequence). The CDR3 DNA reads as TGCAGTGCTAGCGGACTCCGACCTTACAATGAGCAGTTCTTC. Amino acids: CSASGLRPYNEQFF.

This clonotype came up many times. V and J are TRBV1 and TRBJ2-5; TRBD1 is the table's D call, not checked against the DNA. TRBV1 has pseudogene status. The CDR3 sequence is 18 residues long. CDR3 sequence: CTSSQTRPTLRNQETQYF. The CDR3, as DNA: TGCACCAGCAGCCAAACACGCCCCACATTACGAAACCAAGAGACCCAGTACTTC.

The chain has TRBV18 and TRBJ2-6; 7 nucleotides match TRBD1. CDR1 KGHSH and CDR2 LQKENI come from the germline V gene. V gave up 6 bases and J gave up 3 bases; unmatched junction bases: 14. The CDR3 covers 18 residues. CDR3 DNA sequence: TGTGCCAGCTCGCTCCCGGGACAGACCAGCGATGGGGCCAACGTCCTGACTTTC. Translated: CASSLPGQTSDGANVLTF.

The CDR3: CASSFREGGSYEQYF. The CDR3 coding sequence is TGTGCCAGCAGTTTCCGGGAAGGGGGCTCCTACGAGCAGTACTTC. The J gene is TRBJ2-7, the V gene TRBV27; a possible D gene is TRBD1 (6 bases). Germline CDR1 reads MNHEY; CDR2 reads SMNVEV (reference sequence). The CDR3 contains 15 residues. V was clipped by 3 bases and J by 0 bases, with 12 bases between them.

This clonotype was seen many times. The rearrangement uses TRBV20-1 and TRBJ2-3; D perhaps matches TRBD2 (7 bases). Trimming cost V 1 base and J 8 bases, with 10 bases left between them. The germline CDR1 and CDR2 sequences are DFQATT and SNEGSKA (reference sequence). This CDR3 region has 12 residues. The CDR3 nucleotides are TGCAGTGCTAGAGTAGGGGGGGGTACGCAGTATTTT. It translates to CSARVGGGTQYF.

The chain is built from TRBV7-3 and TRBJ2-7; 9 bases map to TRBD1. V lost 6 bases to trimming and J lost 5 bases; unmatched junction nucleotides: 5. The CDR3 consists of 13 residues. Per the germline V gene, CDR1 is SGHTA and CDR2 is FQGTGA. CDR3 loop: CASSPGQGNEQYF. DNA of the CDR3: TGTGCCAGCAGTCCGGGACAGGGCAACGAGCAGTACTTC.

Many counts were recorded for this clonotype. The chain couples TRBV29-1 to TRBJ2-3, with D perhaps TRBD1 (6 bases). Looked up from germline, CDR1 is SQVTM and CDR2 is ANQGSEA. V lost 6 bases to trimming and J lost 3 bases, with 13 bases between them. CDR3 length: 13 amino acids. Here the CDR3 reads CSVQGRLTDTQYF. In DNA, the CDR3 is TGCAGCGTCCAGGGGCGTCTTACAGATACGCAGTATTTT.

The V and J genes are TRBV7-9 and TRBJ2-1; D ambiguous. This CDR3 has 15 amino acids. Germline V CDR1 and CDR2: SEHNR, FQNEAQ (reference sequence). V was shortened by 2 bases and J by 5 bases, with 13 bases between the two germline ends. The CDR3 region is CASSLNAAPNNEQFF. As DNA, the CDR3 is TGTGCCAGCAGCTTAAATGCCGCGCCGAACAATGAGCAGTTCTTC.

The chain joins TRBV28 to TRBJ2-5; D gene uncertain. CDR3 length equals 15 residues. V was cut by 8 bases and J by 1 base, with 17 bases left in between. Germline assignment: CDR1 MDHEN and CDR2 SYDVKM. The CDR3, as DNA: TGTGCCAGCTCATCCCCTGGGGAAGGCCAAGAGACCCAGTACTTC. Its translation is CASSSPGEGQETQYF.

This clonotype was seen a few times. V and J are TRBV7-9 and TRBJ2-2; no clear D gene. V was shortened by 1 base and J by 6 bases, with 15 bases between the two germline ends. The germline CDR1 and CDR2 sequences are SEHNR and FQNEAQ (reference sequence). The CDR3 runs to 16 residues. CDR3 sequence: CASSLGPLVESGELFF. CDR3 nucleotides: TGTGCCAGCAGCTTAGGACCATTGGTCGAGTCCGGGGAGCTGTTTTTT.

Many counts were recorded for this clonotype. The J gene is TRBJ2-3, the V gene TRBV7-2, with a weak D call TRBD2 (6 bases). Trimming stripped 5 bases from V and 0 bases from J, with 12 bases between. From germline, CDR1 is SGHTA and CDR2 FQGNSA. This CDR3 comprises 15 residues. The chain's CDR3 is CASSRRESSTDTQYF. For the CDR3, the DNA is TGTGCCAGCAGCCGCCGGGAGTCGAGCACAGATACGCAGTATTTT.

This clonotype was seen only a few times. The chain links TRBV7-3 to TRBJ2-5, with a weak D call TRBD2 (6 bases). This CDR3 spans 15 amino acids. Germline CDR1 is SGHTA and CDR2 is FQGTGA. The V and J ends lost 5 bases and 1 base respectively, with 14 bases between them. CDR3 protein: CASSPGTFPQETQYF. The DNA for the CDR3 is TGTGCCAGCAGCCCGGGGACTTTTCCCCAAGAGACCCAGTACTTC.

This clonotype was counted at least ten times. The chain uses TRBV12-3 or TRBV12-4 and TRBJ2-3; D not certain. Trimming pared 1 base from V and 1 base from J, leaving 9 bases between. The CDR3 is made up of 15 amino acids. CDR3 sequence: CASSLGRAGTDTQYF. The CDR3 nucleotides read TGTGCCAGCAGTTTAGGTCGGGCCGGCACAGATACGCAGTATTTT.

This clonotype was counted only a few times. The chain links TRBV7-9 to TRBJ1-1; possibly TRBD1 for D (6 bases). This CDR3 has 14 amino acids. CDR1 and CDR2 from the germline V gene are SEHNR and FQNEAQ (reference sequence). V lost 5 bases and J lost 7, with 17 bases in between. CDR3 sequence reads: CASSIQGVLSEAFF. The CDR3 bases are TGTGCCAGCAGCATACAGGGAGTTCTCAGTGAAGCTTTCTTT.

This clonotype turned up a few times. The chain uses TRBV7-9 and TRBJ2-7; D is possibly TRBD1 or TRBD2 (5 bases each). CDR1 SEHNR and CDR2 FQNEAQ come from the germline V gene (reference sequence). Deletions cut 1 base from V and 2 bases from J, with 15 bases between. The CDR3 consists of 16 residues. In nucleotides, the CDR3 is TGTGCCAGCAGCTTAGGGGCAGGGACGTTCCCCTACGAGCAGTACTTC. Protein sequence: CASSLGAGTFPYEQYF.

This clonotype was seen more than once but under ten times. This chain links TRBV5-1 with TRBJ2-7, with no clear D. Germline loops: CDR1 SGHRS, CDR2 YFSETQ. The CDR3 contains 14 residues. The germline V and J ends were trimmed by 5 bases and 2 bases, with 14 bases remaining between them. The CDR3 DNA follows: TGCGCCAGCAGGTTAGACATGTCGCCCTACGAGCAGTACTTC. Its translation: CASRLDMSPYEQYF.

This clonotype has more than one count but fewer than ten. This rearrangement joins TRBV29-1 to TRBJ2-6; D remains ambiguous. This CDR3 has 12 residues. The ends were cut back, 7 bases at V and 0 bases at J, with 4 bases in the middle. Germline V lookup: CDR1 SQVTM, CDR2 ANQGSEA. CDR3 sequence reads: CSAYSGANVLTF. CDR3 nucleotides: TGCAGCGCTTACTCTGGGGCCAACGTCCTGACTTTC.